These T cell receptor beta chains were read from a single sample in a study of OX40 agonist ivuxolimab in advanced cancers. Clones were sequenced by immunoSEQ multiplex PCR, and TCRdb holds only the in-frame ones, with some missing. Among around 60,000 clones listed, around 79% were seen once. The sequenced sample was CD4+ or CD8+ T cells sorted from blood, obtained in a trial of the OX40 agonist ivuxolimab. Every receptor here comes from an adult with an advanced solid tumor such as melanoma, head and neck, liver or kidney cancer. Both conserved end residues are part of each CDR3. D genes are given only for firm matches. Rows give clone size only sometimes, using once, few, many, or a class for an expanded clone.

j_call	clone_size	d_call	v_call	cdr3_nt	cdr3_aa
TRBJ2-7	NA	NA	TRBV7-9	TGTGCCAGCAGCTTCCCCTCAGACGGACAGACCTACGAGCAGTACTTC	CASSFPSDGQTYEQYF
TRBJ2-5	NA	NA	TRBV12-5	TGTGCTAGTGGTTTGCCATCCCGGGGTCAAGAGACCCAGTACTTC	CASGLPSRGQETQYF
TRBJ1-1	NA	NA	TRBV10-3	TGTGCCACCAGTGAGTCAGGGAGGAACACTGAAGCTTTCTTT	CATSESGRNTEAFF
TRBJ2-3	NA	TRBD1	TRBV19	TGTGCCAGTAAGGACAGGCCCTCTAGCACAGATACGCAGTATTTT	CASKDRPSSTDTQYF
TRBJ1-1	NA	NA	TRBV7-2	TGTGCCAGCAGCTTAAATAGCAGGGCTGAAGCTTTCTTT	CASSLNSRAEAFF
TRBJ1-4	NA	NA	TRBV5-1	TGCGCCAGCAGCCGGAGTGGTCAGAGTGAAAAACTGTTTTTT	CASSRSGQSEKLFF
TRBJ2-1	NA	TRBD1	TRBV6-6	TGTGCCAGCACCCCCGGGACAGGACCCGTCGAGCAGTTCTTC	CASTPGTGPVEQFF
TRBJ2-1	NA	TRBD1	TRBV4-3	TGCGCCAGCAGCCAAGGGACAGGGGGTGCCTATGAGCAGTTCTTC	CASSQGTGGAYEQFF
TRBJ2-2	NA	NA	TRBV19	TGTGCCACTAGGGAGACAGGATCCGCCGGGGAGCTGTTTTTT	CATRETGSAGELFF
TRBJ1-1	NA	NA	TRBV19	TGTGCCAGTAGCGGCCAGGGGAACACTGAAGCTTTCTTT	CASSGQGNTEAFF
TRBJ2-7	few	NA	TRBV29-1	TGCAGCGTTGCATCGGGGGCCTACGAGCAGTACTTC	CSVASGAYEQYF
TRBJ2-7	NA	TRBD2	TRBV4-1	TGCGCCAGCAGCCTTCGAGCGGGAGATTGGCAGTACTTC	CASSLRAGDWQYF
TRBJ1-4	NA	NA	TRBV2	TGTGCCAGCAGTAAAAGGCTGACGGATGAAAAACTGTTTTTT	CASSKRLTDEKLFF
TRBJ2-1	NA	NA	TRBV11-3	TGTGCCAGCAGCTTAGCGGGCAGTAGGGCGCCGTTCTTC	CASSLAGSRAPFF
TRBJ1-1	NA	NA	TRBV4-1	TGCGCCAGCAGCCAAGAAGAATCAGGGGTGAACACTGAAGCTTTCTTT	CASSQEESGVNTEAFF
TRBJ1-5	NA	NA	TRBV2	TGTGCCAGCAGTGAAATAGCGTTACGGGTTTTTAGCAATCAGCCCCAGCATTTT	CASSEIALRVFSNQPQHF
TRBJ2-3	NA	NA	TRBV27	TGTGCCAGCAGTTTAGTACGATCAACAGATACGCAGTATTTT	CASSLVRSTDTQYF
TRBJ1-5	few	NA	TRBV27	TGTGCCAGCAGTCCCACCACGAATCAGCCCCAGCATTTT	CASSPTTNQPQHF
TRBJ2-3	NA	NA	TRBV29-1	TGCAGCTCTGGGGGAGGCGGACGCACAGATACGCAGTATTTT	CSSGGGGRTDTQYF
TRBJ2-7	NA	NA	TRBV6-5	TGTGCCAGCAGTTACCGAGAGACAGGTTTCCACGAGCAGTACTTC	CASSYRETGFHEQYF
TRBJ2-5	once	NA	TRBV7-3	TGTGCCAGCAGCCCCCCCGGCGTTGGGACCCAGTACTTC	CASSPPGVGTQYF
TRBJ1-5	NA	TRBD1	TRBV7-9	TGTGCCAGCAGCTTCGACAGGGATAATCAGCCCCAGCATTTT	CASSFDRDNQPQHF
TRBJ1-2	once	NA	TRBV29-1	TGCAGCGTTGAGCTCGGGGCGGGCTATGGCTACACCTTC	CSVELGAGYGYTF
TRBJ2-7	few	TRBD1	TRBV7-2	TGTGCCAGCAGCTTAGGGGGACAGGGGTACGAGCAGTACTTC	CASSLGGQGYEQYF
TRBJ2-1	NA	TRBD2	TRBV9	TGTGCCAGCAGCGACATAGCGGGAGTCTCCTACAATGAGCAGTTCTTC	CASSDIAGVSYNEQFF
TRBJ2-3	NA	NA	TRBV6-5	TGTGCCAGCAGCGACACAGATACGCAGTATTTT	CASSDTDTQYF
TRBJ1-4	NA	NA	TRBV5-1	TGCGCCAGCAGTTACCAGACAGGCCTGAGTGAAAAACTGTTTTTT	CASSYQTGLSEKLFF
TRBJ1-2	NA	TRBD1	TRBV6-6	TGTGCCAGCAGCCCCTCGGGGACAGGGGTATATGGCTACACCTTC	CASSPSGTGVYGYTF
TRBJ2-1	once	NA	TRBV21-1	TGTGCCAGCACCGATACTAGCGGGGGGTCAAGGGACAATGAGCAGTTCTTC	CASTDTSGGSRDNEQFF
TRBJ2-7	NA	NA	TRBV28	TGTGCCAGCAGTCCCTACGTCGAGGACAGAGCCTACGAGCAGTACTTC	CASSPYVEDRAYEQYF
TRBJ2-5	few	NA	TRBV5-1	TGCGCCAGCAGCTTCGGTGGAGGCTGGGTTGCTCAGACCCAGTACTTC	CASSFGGGWVAQTQYF
TRBJ1-5	NA	NA	TRBV28	TGTGCCAGCAGCCCGGACGAACGGGCCTGGCCCCAGCATTTT	CASSPDERAWPQHF
TRBJ1-1	NA	NA	TRBV5-4	TGTGCCAGCAGCTTGGACAGGGCCCAAGAAGCTTTCTTT	CASSLDRAQEAFF
TRBJ1-5	once	NA	TRBV5-1	TGCGCCAGCAGCTTGGCCGAGGATCAGCCCCAGCATTTT	CASSLAEDQPQHF
TRBJ1-4	NA	NA	TRBV4-2	TGTGCCAGCAGCCAAGATGCAGGGAATAATGAAAAACTGTTTTTT	CASSQDAGNNEKLFF
TRBJ1-2	NA	TRBD1	TRBV27	TGTGCCAGCAGTACAGACTACAGGGGGCGAGGCTACACCTTC	CASSTDYRGRGYTF
TRBJ2-7	once	NA	TRBV9	TGTGCCAGCAGCGTAGGGGGGACTGCATCCTACGAGCAGTACTTC	CASSVGGTASYEQYF
TRBJ2-1	NA	TRBD2	TRBV6-5	TGTGCCAGCCGTAAGGCGGGAGTCTACAATGAGCAGTTCTTC	CASRKAGVYNEQFF
TRBJ2-7	NA	TRBD2	TRBV30	TGTGCCTGGAGTACGACTAGCGGGAGCGAGCAGTACTTC	CAWSTTSGSEQYF
TRBJ2-7	NA	NA	TRBV28	TGTGCCAGCAGTTCGCCGGGACGGCGGATTCCCTACGAGCAGTACTTC	CASSSPGRRIPYEQYF
TRBJ2-7	NA	NA	TRBV27	TGTGCCAGCAGCCGCCGCGATCGTATCGAGCAGTACTTC	CASSRRDRIEQYF
TRBJ2-5	NA	TRBD2	TRBV10-3	TGTGCCATCAGCCTGGAGCGGGGGGCACCCGAGACCCAGTACTTC	CAISLERGAPETQYF
TRBJ2-2	NA	NA	TRBV7-7	TGTGCTAGCTCGAAATACCAGGGGGGAAGAGCCGGGGAGCTGTTTTTT	CASSKYQGGRAGELFF
TRBJ2-1	few	NA	TRBV9	TGTGCCAGCAGCGTAGAAGGTTCCTACTCCTACAATGAGCAGTTCTTC	CASSVEGSYSYNEQFF
TRBJ1-2	NA	NA	TRBV7-9	TGTGCCAGCAGCTTAGGGGCGGGCCTTCAAGGGGGCTACACCTTC	CASSLGAGLQGGYTF